These T cell receptor beta chains were read from a single sample in a study of Ad26.COV2.S vaccination and SARS-CoV-2 variants. The method was immunoSEQ multiplex PCR; TCRdb's version includes in-frame clones alone and lacks a portion of them. The sample shows 180,000 or so clones, around nine tenths of them seen only once. This sample comprised peripheral blood, obtained after recovery from COVID-19. The receptors originated from a human donor who had recovered from COVID-19. Both conserved end residues are part of each CDR3. D genes are given only for firm matches. The size field is filled for only some rows; it gives once, few, many or a size class.

v_gene	abundance	d_gene	j_gene	CDR3aa	CDR3nt
TRBV12-3/TRBV12-4	.	.	TRBJ1-2	CASSFGGYGYTF	TGTGCCAGCAGTTTTGGCGGATATGGCTACACCTTC
TRBV28	.	TRBD1	TRBJ1-2	CATRTGPNYGYTF	TGTGCCACCAGGACAGGGCCTAACTATGGCTACACCTTC
TRBV6-5	.	TRBD1	TRBJ1-3	CASSYSRTGGGNTIYF	TGTGCCAGCAGTTACTCGAGGACAGGGGGCGGAAACACCATATATTTT
TRBV28	.	.	TRBJ1-2	CASRPDSNYGYTF	TGTGCCAGCAGACCAGACAGTAACTATGGCTACACCTTC
TRBV10-3	.	.	TRBJ1-5	CAISDPGAPQHF	TGTGCCATCAGTGACCCGGGGGCCCCCCAGCATTTT
TRBV6-5	.	.	TRBJ2-7	CAAVGLSYEQYF	TGTGCCGCGGTGGGGCTATCATACGAGCAGTACTTC
TRBV9	.	TRBD1	TRBJ2-3	CASSVAWQGATDTQYF	TGTGCCAGCAGCGTAGCTTGGCAGGGGGCCACAGATACGCAGTATTTT
TRBV19	once	TRBD2	TRBJ2-1	CASSFPTSGSPEFF	TGTGCCAGTAGTTTCCCGACTAGCGGGTCGCCAGAGTTCTTC
TRBV4-1	.	.	TRBJ2-3	CASSQGWPDTQYF	TGCGCCAGCAGCCAAGGGTGGCCAGATACGCAGTATTTT
TRBV2	.	.	TRBJ2-1	CASSELVEQFF	TGTGCCAGCAGTGAATTGGTTGAGCAGTTCTTC
TRBV15	.	.	TRBJ2-2	CATSRGNGRGGELFF	TGTGCCACCAGCAGAGGAAATGGACGGGGCGGGGAGCTGTTTTTT
TRBV11-3	.	.	TRBJ1-1	CASSLAGYSTEAFF	TGTGCCAGCAGCTTAGCAGGGTACTCCACTGAAGCTTTCTTT
TRBV7-9	once	TRBD2	TRBJ2-1	CASSLVGLASNEQFF	TGTGCCAGCAGCTTAGTGGGACTAGCGTCTAATGAGCAGTTCTTC
TRBV14	once	.	TRBJ2-2	CASSQVTATGELFF	TGTGCCAGCAGCCAAGTGACCGCTACCGGGGAGCTGTTTTTT
TRBV5-6	.	.	TRBJ2-2	CASSDTGTTGELFF	TGTGCCAGCAGCGATACAGGGACCACCGGGGAGCTGTTTTTT
TRBV7-8	.	.	TRBJ1-1	CASSRQDLNTEAFF	TGTGCCAGCAGCCGACAGGACCTGAACACTGAAGCTTTCTTT
TRBV4-1	.	.	TRBJ1-3	CASSQVLDSGNTIYF	TGCGCCAGCAGCCAAGTTTTGGACTCTGGAAACACCATATATTTT
TRBV6-5	.	.	TRBJ1-1	CASSLPGGTEAFF	TGTGCCAGCAGCCTTCCGGGAGGCACTGAAGCTTTCTTT
TRBV9	.	TRBD2	TRBJ2-1	CASSVSGNYYNEQFF	TGTGCCAGCAGCGTAAGCGGGAACTACTACAATGAGCAGTTCTTC
TRBV12-3/TRBV12-4	.	.	TRBJ1-3	CASSPGNTIYF	TGTGCCAGCAGCCCCGGAAACACCATATATTTT
TRBV7-3	.	.	TRBJ2-5	CASSPLGGEETQYF	TGTGCCAGCAGCCCCCTGGGGGGCGAAGAGACCCAGTACTTC
TRBV2	.	TRBD1	TRBJ1-2	CASSGAGGDYGYTF	TGTGCCAGCAGTGGAGCAGGGGGGGACTATGGCTACACCTTC
TRBV7-6	.	TRBD2	TRBJ2-4	CASSLDGGENIQYF	TGTGCCAGCAGCTTAGATGGGGGGGAAAACATTCAGTACTTC
TRBV10-1	.	TRBD2	TRBJ2-7	CASSERGISGSSYEQYF	TGCGCCAGCAGTGAAAGGGGGATTAGCGGGAGCTCCTACGAGCAGTACTTC
TRBV2	.	TRBD1	TRBJ2-5	CARLTSGDRGQETQYF	TGTGCCAGACTAACCTCAGGGGACAGGGGGCAAGAGACCCAGTACTTC
TRBV7-9	.	.	TRBJ1-1	CASSLGGGNTEAFF	TGTGCCAGCAGCTTAGGGGGCGGTAACACTGAAGCTTTCTTT
TRBV2	.	TRBD1	TRBJ2-1	CATQTLGTGGYNEQFF	TGTGCCACACAGACTCTAGGGACAGGGGGTTACAATGAGCAGTTCTTC
TRBV7-8	.	TRBD1	TRBJ1-2	CASSLDLGQGSNYGYTF	TGTGCCAGCAGCTTAGACCTTGGACAGGGGTCGAACTATGGCTACACCTTC
TRBV5-1	.	.	TRBJ2-5	CASSLGDPTETQYF	TGCGCCAGCAGCTTAGGGGACCCTACAGAGACCCAGTACTTC
TRBV7-6	.	.	TRBJ1-6	CASSLEANSPLHF	TGTGCCAGCAGCTTAGAGGCGAATTCACCCCTCCACTTT
TRBV7-8	.	.	TRBJ1-6	CASSFGSPGSSPLHF	TGTGCCAGCAGCTTCGGGAGCCCGGGAAGTTCACCCCTCCACTTT
TRBV2	.	TRBD1	TRBJ1-2	CASRGQANYGYTF	TGTGCCAGCAGAGGACAGGCAAACTATGGCTACACCTTC
TRBV27	once	.	TRBJ2-3	CASSLSSPTSTDTQYF	TGTGCCAGCAGTTTATCGTCCCCTACTAGCACAGATACGCAGTATTTT
TRBV5-6	.	.	TRBJ1-3	CASSLAGRSSGNTIYF	TGTGCCAGCAGCTTGGCCGGCAGGAGCTCTGGAAACACCATATATTTT
TRBV9	.	.	TRBJ1-3	CASSANSGNTIYF	TGTGCCAGCAGCGCCAACTCTGGAAACACCATATATTTT
TRBV6-5	.	TRBD1	TRBJ1-5	CASSTQGLGNQPQHF	TGTGCCAGCAGTACACAGGGGTTGGGCAATCAGCCCCAGCATTTT
TRBV7-2	.	.	TRBJ2-7	CASSLLFVSGEQYF	TGTGCCAGCAGCCTCCTGTTTGTTAGTGGCGAGCAGTACTTC
TRBV23-1	.	.	TRBJ2-1	CASSQSGAQFHIYNEQFF	TGCGCCAGCAGTCAATCGGGGGCCCAATTCCATATCTACAATGAGCAGTTCTTC
TRBV3-1/TRBV3-2	.	.	TRBJ2-7	CASSQLEGFEQYF	TGTGCCAGCAGCCAACTAGAGGGTTTCGAGCAGTACTTC
TRBV29-1	.	.	TRBJ1-1	CSVAGGTTEAFF	TGCAGCGTTGCTGGAGGGACCACTGAAGCTTTCTTT
TRBV3-1/TRBV3-2	.	TRBD2	TRBJ2-7	CASSGPGGQYEQYF	TGTGCCAGCAGCGGGCCGGGGGGGCAGTACGAGCAGTACTTC
TRBV5-1	.	TRBD2	TRBJ2-3	CATSWGGVGADTQYF	TGCGCCACTTCGTGGGGGGGAGTGGGGGCAGATACGCAGTATTTT
TRBV11-3	.	TRBD2	TRBJ2-1	CASKAGGARNEQFF	TGTGCCAGCAAGGCCGGGGGGGCAAGGAATGAGCAGTTCTTC
TRBV3-1/TRBV3-2	.	.	TRBJ2-7	CASSHGQRYEQYF	TGTGCCAGCAGCCATGGACAGCGCTACGAGCAGTACTTC
TRBV23-1	.	TRBD1	TRBJ2-7	CASRPPGTVYEQYF	TGCGCCAGCAGACCTCCTGGGACAGTCTACGAGCAGTACTTC
TRBV5-8	.	.	TRBJ1-1	CASSLGQPGLGTEAFF	TGTGCCAGCAGCTTGGGACAGCCCGGCCTGGGCACTGAAGCTTTCTTT
TRBV13	.	TRBD2	TRBJ2-5	CASSLWGSSGGLQETQYF	TGTGCCAGCAGCTTATGGGGGTCTAGCGGGGGACTACAAGAGACCCAGTACTTC
TRBV11-3	.	TRBD2	TRBJ2-7	CASSFTSAYEQYF	TGTGCCAGCAGCTTCACTAGCGCCTACGAGCAGTACTTC
TRBV7-9	.	.	TRBJ2-1	CASSSPRSKRSEQFF	TGTGCCAGCAGCTCTCCCCGCTCCAAGAGGAGTGAGCAGTTCTTC
TRBV5-1	.	TRBD2	TRBJ2-3	CAPPGLPRDTQYF	TGCGCCCCTCCGGGACTACCCAGGGATACGCAGTATTTT
TRBV18	.	.	TRBJ1-4	CASFRSHNEKLFF	TGTGCCAGCTTCCGGAGTCATAATGAAAAACTGTTTTTT
TRBV6-5	.	.	TRBJ2-7	CASSYSTQPDEQYF	TGTGCCAGCAGTTACTCTACACAGCCCGACGAGCAGTACTTC
TRBV28	.	.	TRBJ1-4	CASSPPREKLFF	TGTGCCAGCAGTCCCCCCAGAGAAAAACTGTTTTTT
TRBV2	once	TRBD1	TRBJ1-1	CASSTGRSAFF	TGTGCCAGCTCGACAGGGCGCTCTGCTTTCTTT
TRBV11-2	.	.	TRBJ1-1	CASSLGFSSWANTEAFF	TGTGCCAGCAGCTTAGGATTCTCCTCGTGGGCGAACACTGAAGCTTTCTTT
TRBV24-1	.	.	TRBJ2-2	CATSDAVGQGGTGELFF	TGTGCCACCAGTGATGCTGTGGGGCAGGGCGGAACCGGGGAGCTGTTTTTT
TRBV9	.	TRBD2	TRBJ2-1	CASSPGLAGGWFF	TGTGCCAGCAGCCCCGGACTAGCGGGGGGATGGTTCTTC
TRBV6-2/TRBV6-3	.	.	TRBJ1-2	CASSYRVRNYGYTF	TGTGCCAGCAGTTACAGGGTCAGAAACTATGGCTACACCTTC
TRBV27	few	.	TRBJ1-5	CASSFTHRVHSNQPQHF	TGTGCCAGCAGTTTTACCCACAGGGTCCATAGCAATCAGCCCCAGCATTTT